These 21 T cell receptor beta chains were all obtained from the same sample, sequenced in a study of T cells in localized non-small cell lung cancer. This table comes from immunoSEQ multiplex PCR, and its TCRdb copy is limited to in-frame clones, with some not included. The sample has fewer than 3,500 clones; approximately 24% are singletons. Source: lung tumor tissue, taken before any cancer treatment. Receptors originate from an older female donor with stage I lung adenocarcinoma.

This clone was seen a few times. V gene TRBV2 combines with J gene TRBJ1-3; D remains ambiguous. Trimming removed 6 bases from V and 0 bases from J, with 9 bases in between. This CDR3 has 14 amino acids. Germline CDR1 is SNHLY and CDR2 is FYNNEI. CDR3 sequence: CASRAQVSGNTIYF. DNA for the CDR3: TGTGCCAGCAGGGCTCAGGTCTCTGGAAACACCATATATTTT.

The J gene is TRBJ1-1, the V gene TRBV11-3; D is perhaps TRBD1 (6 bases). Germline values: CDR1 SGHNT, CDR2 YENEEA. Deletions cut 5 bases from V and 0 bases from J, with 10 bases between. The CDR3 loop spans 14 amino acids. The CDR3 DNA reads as TGTGCCAGCAGCCCTACAGGGTTGAACACTGAAGCTTTCTTT. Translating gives CASSPTGLNTEAFF. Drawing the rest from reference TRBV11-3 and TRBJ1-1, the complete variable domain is EAGVVQSPRYKIIEKKQPVAFWCNPISGHNTLYWYLQNLGQGPELLIRYENEEAVDDSQLPKDRFSAERLKGVDSTLKIQPAELGDSAVYLCASSPTGLNTEAFFGQGTRLTVV.

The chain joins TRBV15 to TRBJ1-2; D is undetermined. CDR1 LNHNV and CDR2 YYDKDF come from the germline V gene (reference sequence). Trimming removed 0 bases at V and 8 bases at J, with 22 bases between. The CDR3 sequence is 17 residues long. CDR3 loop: CATSRDDFVRVPEGYTF. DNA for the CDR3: TGTGCCACCAGCAGAGATGACTTTGTGAGGGTCCCGGAGGGCTACACCTTC.

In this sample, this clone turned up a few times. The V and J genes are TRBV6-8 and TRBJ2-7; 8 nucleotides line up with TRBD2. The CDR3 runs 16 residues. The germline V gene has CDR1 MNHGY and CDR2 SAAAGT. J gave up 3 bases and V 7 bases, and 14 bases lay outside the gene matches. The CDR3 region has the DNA TGTGCCAGCACCCCCCTCGCGGCACTAGCGGACTACGAGCAGTACTTC. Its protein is CASTPLAALADYEQYF.

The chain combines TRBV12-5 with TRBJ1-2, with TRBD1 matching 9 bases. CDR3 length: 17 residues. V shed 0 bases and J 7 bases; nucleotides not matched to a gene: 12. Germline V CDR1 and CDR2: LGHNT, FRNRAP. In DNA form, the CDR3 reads TGTGCTAGTGGTTTGGTAATCCGGGACAGGGCATTTTCTGGCTACACCTTC. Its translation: CASGLVIRDRAFSGYTF.

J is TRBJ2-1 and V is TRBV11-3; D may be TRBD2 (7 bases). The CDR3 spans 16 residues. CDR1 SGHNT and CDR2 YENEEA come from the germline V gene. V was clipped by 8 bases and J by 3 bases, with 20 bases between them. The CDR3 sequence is CASSLGRGTHYNEQFF. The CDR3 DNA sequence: TGTGCCAGCTCACTGGGGCGGGGGACACACTACAATGAGCAGTTCTTC.

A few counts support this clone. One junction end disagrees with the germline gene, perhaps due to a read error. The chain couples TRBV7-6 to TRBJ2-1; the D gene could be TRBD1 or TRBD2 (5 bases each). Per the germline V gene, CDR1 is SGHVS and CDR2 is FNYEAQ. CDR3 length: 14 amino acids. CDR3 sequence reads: CASSLEGPWGEQFF. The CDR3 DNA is TGTGCTAGCAGCTTAGAGGGGCCGTGGGGTGAGCAGTTCTTC.

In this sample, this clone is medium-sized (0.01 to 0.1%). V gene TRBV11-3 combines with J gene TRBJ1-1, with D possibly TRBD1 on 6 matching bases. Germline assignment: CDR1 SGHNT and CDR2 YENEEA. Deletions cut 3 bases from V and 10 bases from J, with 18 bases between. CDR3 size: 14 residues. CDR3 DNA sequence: TGTGCCAGCAGCTTGGGGCAGGGGAAGGCTGGAGCTTTCTTT. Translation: CASSLGQGKAGAFF.

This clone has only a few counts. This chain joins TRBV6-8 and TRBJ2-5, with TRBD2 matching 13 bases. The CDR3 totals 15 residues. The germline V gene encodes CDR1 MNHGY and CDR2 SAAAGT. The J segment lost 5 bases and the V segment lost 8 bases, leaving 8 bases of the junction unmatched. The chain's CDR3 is CASPKTSGRYETQYF. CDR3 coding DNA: TGTGCCAGCCCTAAGACTAGCGGGAGGTATGAGACCCAGTACTTC.

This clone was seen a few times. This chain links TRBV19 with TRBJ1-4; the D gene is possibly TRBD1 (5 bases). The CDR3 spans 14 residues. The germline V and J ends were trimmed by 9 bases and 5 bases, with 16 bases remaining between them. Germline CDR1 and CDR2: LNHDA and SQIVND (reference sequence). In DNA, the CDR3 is TGTGCCAGCGTGGGGGAACAGCTCAATGAAAAACTGTTTTTT. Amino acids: CASVGEQLNEKLFF.

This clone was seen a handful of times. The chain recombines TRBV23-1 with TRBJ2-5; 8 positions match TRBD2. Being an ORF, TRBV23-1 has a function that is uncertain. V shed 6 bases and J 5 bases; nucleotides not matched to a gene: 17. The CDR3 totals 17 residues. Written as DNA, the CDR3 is TGCGCCAGCAGCTTGGCCGTTCGGGGGGGCATAGAGGAGACCCAGTACTTC. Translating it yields CASSLAVRGGIEETQYF.

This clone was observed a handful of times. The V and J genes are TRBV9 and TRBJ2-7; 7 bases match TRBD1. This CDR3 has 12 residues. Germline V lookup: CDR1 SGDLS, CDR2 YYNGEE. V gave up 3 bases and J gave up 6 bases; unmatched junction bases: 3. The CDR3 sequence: CASSAAGGEQYF. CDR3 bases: TGTGCCAGCAGCGCGGCAGGGGGCGAGCAGTACTTC.

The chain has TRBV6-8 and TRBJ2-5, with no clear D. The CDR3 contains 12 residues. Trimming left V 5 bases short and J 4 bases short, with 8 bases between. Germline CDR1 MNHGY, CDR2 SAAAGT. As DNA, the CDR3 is TGTGCCAGCAGTACTTTGGGAGAGACCCAGTACTTC. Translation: CASSTLGETQYF.

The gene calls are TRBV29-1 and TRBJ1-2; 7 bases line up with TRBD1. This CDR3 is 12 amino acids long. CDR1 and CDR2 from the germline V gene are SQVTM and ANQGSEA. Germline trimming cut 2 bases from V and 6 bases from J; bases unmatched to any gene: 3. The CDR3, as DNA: TGCAGCGTTGAAAGAACAGGGGATGGCTACACCTTC. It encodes CSVERTGDGYTF.

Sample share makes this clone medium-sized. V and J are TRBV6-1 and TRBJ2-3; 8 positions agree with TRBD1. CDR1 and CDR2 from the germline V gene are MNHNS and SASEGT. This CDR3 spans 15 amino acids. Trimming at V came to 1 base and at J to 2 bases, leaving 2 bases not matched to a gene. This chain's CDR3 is CASSEGQGHTDTQYF. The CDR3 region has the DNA TGTGCCAGCAGTGAAGGACAGGGGCACACAGATACGCAGTATTTT.

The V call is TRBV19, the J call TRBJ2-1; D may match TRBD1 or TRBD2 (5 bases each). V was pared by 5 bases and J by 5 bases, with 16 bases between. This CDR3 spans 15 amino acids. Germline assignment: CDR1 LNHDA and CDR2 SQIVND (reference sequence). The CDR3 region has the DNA TGTGCCAGTAGTTACGGGACCGCGATTGACAATGAGCAGTTCTTC. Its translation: CASSYGTAIDNEQFF. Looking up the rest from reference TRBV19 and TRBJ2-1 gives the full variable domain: DGGITQSPKYLFRKEGQNVTLSCEQNLNHDAMYWYRQDPGQGLRLIYYSQIVNDFQKGDIAEGYSVSREKKESFPLTVTSAQKNPTAFYLCASSYGTAIDNEQFFGPGTRLTVL.

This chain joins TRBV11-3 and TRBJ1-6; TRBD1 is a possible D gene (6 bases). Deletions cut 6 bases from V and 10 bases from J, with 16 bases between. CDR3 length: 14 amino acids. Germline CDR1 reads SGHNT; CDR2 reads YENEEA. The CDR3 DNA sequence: TGTGCCAGCAGAGCAGGGGTAATTCAGTCACCCCTCCACTTT. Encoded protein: CASRAGVIQSPLHF.

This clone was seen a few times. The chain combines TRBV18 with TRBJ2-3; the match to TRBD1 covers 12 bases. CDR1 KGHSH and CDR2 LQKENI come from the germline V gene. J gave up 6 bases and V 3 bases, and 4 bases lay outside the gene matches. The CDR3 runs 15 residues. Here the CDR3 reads CASSPGTGGEDTQYF. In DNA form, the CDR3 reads TGTGCCAGCTCACCCGGGACAGGGGGCGAGGATACGCAGTATTTT.

This chain's CDR3 is CASSIGGLWENTYNEQFF. The DNA of the CDR3 is TGTGCCAGTAGTATTGGGGGTTTGTGGGAGAACACCTACAATGAGCAGTTCTTC. V is TRBV19 and J is TRBJ2-1; either TRBD1 or TRBD2 may supply D (5 bases each). The CDR3 runs to 18 residues. Germline lookup yields CDR1 LNHDA and CDR2 SQIVND (reference sequence). V gave up 3 bases and J gave up 2 bases, with 20 bases separating them.

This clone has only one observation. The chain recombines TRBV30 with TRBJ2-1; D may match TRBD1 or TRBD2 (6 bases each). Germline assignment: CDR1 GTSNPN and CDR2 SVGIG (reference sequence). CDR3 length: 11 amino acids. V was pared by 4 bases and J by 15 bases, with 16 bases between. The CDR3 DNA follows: TGTGCCTGGAATCCTGTGGGGGGCGCGTTCTTC. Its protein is CAWNPVGGAFF.

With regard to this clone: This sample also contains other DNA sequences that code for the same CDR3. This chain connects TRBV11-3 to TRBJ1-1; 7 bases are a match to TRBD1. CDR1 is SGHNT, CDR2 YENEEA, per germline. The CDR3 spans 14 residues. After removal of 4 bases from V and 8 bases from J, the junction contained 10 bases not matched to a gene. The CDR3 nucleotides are TGTGCCAGCAGCTCCCAGGGGGACAGCACGGAAGCTTTCTTT. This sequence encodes CASSSQGDSTEAFF. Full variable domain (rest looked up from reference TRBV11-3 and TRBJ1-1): EAGVVQSPRYKIIEKKQPVAFWCNPISGHNTLYWYLQNLGQGPELLIRYENEEAVDDSQLPKDRFSAERLKGVDSTLKIQPAELGDSAVYLCASSSQGDSTEAFFGQGTRLTVV.